One sample yielded the 8 T cell receptor beta chains listed below, sequenced in a study of identical twins. MiXCR, run by TCRdb on the 5' RACE reads, gives a single entry per CDR3 protein. The sample has 550,000 to 700,000 distinct CDR3 sequences, 9% to 10% seen once; the top ten hold 3%. This sample was shared with a second study, whose subject was yellow fever vaccine responses in identical twins.

The sample taken for sequencing was PBMCs. The receptors shown here come from a woman younger than 30 in good health.

The chain carries TRBV15 and TRBJ2-7; 7 positions agree with TRBD1. V shed 0 bases, J shed 4 bases, and the junction held 6 bases outside the gene matches. Germline loops: CDR1 LNHNV, CDR2 YYDKDF (reference sequence). The CDR3 loop spans 15 amino acids. The CDR3 loop reads CATSREQGVGYEQYF. The DNA for the CDR3 is TGTGCCACCAGCAGAGAGCAGGGGGTAGGTTACGAGCAGTACTTC.

This clonotype was counted ten times or more. The V gene is TRBV4-2, the J gene TRBJ2-1; TRBD2 aligns across 13 bases. The CDR3 is 15 residues long. Per germline, CDR1 LGHNA and CDR2 YNFKEQ. V was pared by 4 bases and J by 8 bases, with 5 bases of the junction left unmatched. The chain's CDR3 is CASSRTSGSVDEQFF. The DNA for the CDR3 is TGTGCCAGCAGCCGGACTAGCGGGAGTGTCGATGAGCAGTTCTTC.

This rearrangement joins TRBV15 to TRBJ2-7, with 9 nucleotides matching TRBD1. After removal of 4 bases from V and 4 bases from J, the junction contained 8 bases not matched to a gene. The CDR3 spans 15 residues. Germline V gives CDR1 LNHNV, CDR2 YYDKDF (reference sequence). The CDR3 bases are TGTGCCACCAGCAAACCGGGACAGGGTATTTACGAGCAGTACTTC. Protein sequence: CATSKPGQGIYEQYF.

The V call is TRBV7-9, the J call TRBJ2-7; 9 bases fit TRBD2. CDR1 is SEHNR, CDR2 FQNEAQ, per germline (reference sequence). J lost 7 bases, V lost 6 bases, and 10 bases had no gene match. The CDR3 contains 14 residues. As DNA, the CDR3 is TGTGCCAGCAGGGAGGGAAGCGGGAGGCTTGAGCAGTACTTC. This translates into CASREGSGRLEQYF.

This clonotype was detected many times. The V gene is TRBV4-1, the J gene TRBJ1-4; D gene unclear. The CDR3 has 15 residues. V lost 2 bases to trimming and J lost 6 bases, with 13 bases between them. Germline values: CDR1 MGHRA, CDR2 YSYEKL. This chain's CDR3 is CASSQSRDGDEKLFF. The CDR3 DNA is TGCGCCAGCAGCCAAAGTAGGGATGGGGATGAAAAACTGTTTTTT.

V and J are TRBV11-1 and TRBJ2-6; no clear D gene. This CDR3 comprises 19 residues. V lost 1 base and J lost 0, with 16 bases in between. Per the germline V gene, CDR1 is SGHAT and CDR2 is FQDESV (reference sequence). In DNA, the CDR3 is TGTGCCAGCAGCTTAGTCGAAATCGGGTACGGCTCTGGGGCCAACGTCCTGACTTTC. This translates into CASSLVEIGYGSGANVLTF.

At least ten counts were recorded for this clonotype. The CDR3 reads CASSLGPANTGELFF. The CDR3 DNA reads as TGTGCCAGCAGCTTGGGACCAGCGAACACCGGGGAGCTGTTTTTT. V is TRBV5-6 and J is TRBJ2-2; D unresolved. The germline gives CDR1 SGHDT, CDR2 YYEEEE. Trimming removed 0 bases at V and 0 bases at J, with 6 bases between. The length of the CDR3 is 15 residues.

There are a few counts of this clonotype. The chain combines TRBV11-2 with TRBJ2-3, with 8 bases aligning to TRBD2. V lost 5 bases to trimming and J lost 10 bases; unmatched junction nucleotides: 14. In germline, CDR1 is SGHAT, CDR2 FQNNGV. The CDR3 length is 15 residues. This CDR3 is CASSGQRGPGAAQYF. The CDR3 DNA is TGTGCCAGCAGCGGACAGCGGGGGCCGGGGGCTGCGCAGTATTTT.